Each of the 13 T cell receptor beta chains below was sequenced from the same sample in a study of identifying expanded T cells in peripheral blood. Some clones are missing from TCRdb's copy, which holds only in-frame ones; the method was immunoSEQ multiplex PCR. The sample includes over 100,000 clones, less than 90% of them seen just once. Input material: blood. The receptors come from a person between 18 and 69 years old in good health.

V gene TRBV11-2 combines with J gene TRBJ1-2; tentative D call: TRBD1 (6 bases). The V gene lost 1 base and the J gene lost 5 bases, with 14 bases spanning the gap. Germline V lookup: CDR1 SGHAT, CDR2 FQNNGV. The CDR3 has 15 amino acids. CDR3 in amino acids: CASSLGGGPGYGYTF. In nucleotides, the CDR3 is TGTGCCAGCAGCTTAGGGGGGGGCCCGGGATATGGCTACACCTTC.

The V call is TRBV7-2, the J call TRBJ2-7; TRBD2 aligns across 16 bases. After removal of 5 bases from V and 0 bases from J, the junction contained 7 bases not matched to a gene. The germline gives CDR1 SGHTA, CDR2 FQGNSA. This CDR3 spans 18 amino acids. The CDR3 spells CASSAGLAGGPSSYEQYF. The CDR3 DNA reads TGTGCCAGCAGCGCGGGACTAGCGGGAGGGCCAAGCTCCTACGAGCAGTACTTC.

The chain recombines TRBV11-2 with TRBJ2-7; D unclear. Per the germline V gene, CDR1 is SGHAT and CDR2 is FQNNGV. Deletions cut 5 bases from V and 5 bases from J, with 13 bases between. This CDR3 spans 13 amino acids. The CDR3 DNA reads TGTGCCAGCAGCCCAGAGGAAGCCGACGAGCAGTACTTC. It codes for CASSPEEADEQYF.

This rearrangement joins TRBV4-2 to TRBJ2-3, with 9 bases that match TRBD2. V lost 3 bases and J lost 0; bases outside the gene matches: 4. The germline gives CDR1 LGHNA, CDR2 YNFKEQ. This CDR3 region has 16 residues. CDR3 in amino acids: CASSQLAGGSTDTQYF. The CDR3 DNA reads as TGTGCCAGCAGCCAGCTCGCGGGGGGGAGCACAGATACGCAGTATTTT.

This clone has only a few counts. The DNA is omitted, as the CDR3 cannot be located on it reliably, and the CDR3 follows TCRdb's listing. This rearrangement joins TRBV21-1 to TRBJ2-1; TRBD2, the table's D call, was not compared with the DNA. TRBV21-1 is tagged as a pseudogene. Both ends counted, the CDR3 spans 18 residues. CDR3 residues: CASSKVGSGTRGYNEQFF.

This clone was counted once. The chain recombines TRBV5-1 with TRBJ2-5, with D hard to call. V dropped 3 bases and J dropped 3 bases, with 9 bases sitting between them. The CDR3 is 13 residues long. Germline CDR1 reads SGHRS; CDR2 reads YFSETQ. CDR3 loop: CASSSYAEETQYF. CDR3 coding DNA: TGCGCCAGCAGCTCCTACGCGGAAGAGACCCAGTACTTC.

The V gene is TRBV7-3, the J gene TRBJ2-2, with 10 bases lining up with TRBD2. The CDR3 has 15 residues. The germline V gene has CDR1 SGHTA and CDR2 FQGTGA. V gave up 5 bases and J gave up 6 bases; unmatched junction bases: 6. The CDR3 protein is CASSPSSGGAGELFF. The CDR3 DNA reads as TGTGCCAGCAGCCCCTCGAGCGGGGGGGCCGGGGAGCTGTTTTTT.

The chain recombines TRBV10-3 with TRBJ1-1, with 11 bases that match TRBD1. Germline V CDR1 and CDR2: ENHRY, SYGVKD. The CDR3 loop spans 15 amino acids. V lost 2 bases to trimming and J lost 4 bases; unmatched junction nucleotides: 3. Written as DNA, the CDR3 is TGTGCCATCAGTGAGGATGGGACAGGGGGCACTGAAGCTTTCTTT. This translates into CAISEDGTGGTEAFF.

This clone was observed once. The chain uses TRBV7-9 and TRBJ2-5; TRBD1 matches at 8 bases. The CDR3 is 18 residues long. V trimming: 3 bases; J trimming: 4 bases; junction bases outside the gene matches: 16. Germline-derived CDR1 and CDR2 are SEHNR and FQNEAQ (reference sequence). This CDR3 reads CASSFIGADRDVGETQYF. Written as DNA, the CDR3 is TGTGCCAGCAGCTTTATAGGGGCGGACAGGGATGTTGGAGAGACCCAGTACTTC.

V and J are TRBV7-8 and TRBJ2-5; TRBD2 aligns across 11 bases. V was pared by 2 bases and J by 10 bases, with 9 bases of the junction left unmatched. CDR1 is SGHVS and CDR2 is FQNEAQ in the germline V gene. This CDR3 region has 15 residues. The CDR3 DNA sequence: TGTGCCAGCAGCTTATCACTAGCGGGGGCCGTCGGCCAGTACTTC. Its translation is CASSLSLAGAVGQYF.

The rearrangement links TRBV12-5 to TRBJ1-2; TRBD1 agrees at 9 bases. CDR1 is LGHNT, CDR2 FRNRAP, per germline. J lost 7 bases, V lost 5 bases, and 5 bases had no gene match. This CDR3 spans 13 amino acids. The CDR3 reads CASGPGTGSGYTF. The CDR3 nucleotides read TGTGCTAGTGGTCCCGGGACAGGGAGTGGCTACACCTTC.

CDR3 nucleotide sequence: TGTGCCAGCAGTTACCCCAGGGGGCGCACTGAAGCTTTCTTT. Translating gives CASSYPRGRTEAFF. V gene TRBV7-2 combines with J gene TRBJ1-1; 8 bases align to TRBD1. The CDR3 totals 14 residues. The V gene's germline CDR1 is SGHTA and CDR2 FQGNSA. Trimming at V came to 6 bases and at J to 4 bases, leaving 7 bases not matched to a gene.

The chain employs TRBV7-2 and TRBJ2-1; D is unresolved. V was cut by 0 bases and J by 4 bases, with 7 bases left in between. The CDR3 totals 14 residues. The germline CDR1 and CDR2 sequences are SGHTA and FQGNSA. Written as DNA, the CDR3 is TGTGCCAGCAGCTTAGCTTTCAGATACAATGAGCAGTTCTTC. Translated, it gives CASSLAFRYNEQFF.